The 10 T cell receptor beta chains listed next were all sequenced from one sample in a study of T cells in Graves' hyperthyroidism and ophthalmopathy. TCR beta CDR3 regions were amplified from RNA. Initially, a first-round RT-PCR of the TCR CDR3 employed the HTBI primer set. TCRdb re-analysed the multiplex PCR reads in MiXCR, keeping a single row per CDR3 protein. Of around 380,000 distinct CDR3 sequences in the sample, about 13% were seen once. The specimen was blood. These receptors came from a man aged 30 to 39 with Graves' hyperthyroidism that later progressed to Graves' ophthalmopathy.

The J gene is TRBJ1-5, the V gene TRBV20-1; possibly TRBD1 for D (6 bases). V was shortened by 6 bases and J by 9 bases, with 18 bases between the two germline ends. Germline CDR1 is DFQATT and CDR2 is SNEGSKA (reference sequence). This CDR3 contains 13 residues. As DNA, the CDR3 is TGCAGTGCCCCTCGCGGGGGCGGCGGGCCCCAGCATTTT. Amino acids: CSAPRGGGGPQHF.

In this sample, this clonotype turned up many times. This chain joins TRBV11-3 and TRBJ2-1; unclear D gene. This CDR3 comprises 14 residues. The germline CDR1 and CDR2 sequences are SGHNT and YENEEA. Deletions cut 5 bases from V and 3 bases from J, with 11 bases between. CDR3: CASSLNHGYNEQFF. Here the CDR3 DNA reads TGTGCCAGCAGCCTAAATCATGGCTACAATGAGCAGTTCTTC.

This clonotype showed up many times. The V gene is TRBV3-1, the J gene TRBJ1-2; no clear D gene. Germline CDR1 reads LGHDT; CDR2 reads YNNKEL (reference sequence). V was shortened by 0 bases and J by 8 bases, with 10 bases between the two germline ends. The CDR3 loop spans 13 amino acids. The CDR3 reads CASSQDGREGYTF. As DNA, the CDR3 is TGTGCCAGCAGCCAAGACGGGAGAGAAGGCTACACCTTC. The full variable domain, with the rest looked up from reference TRBV3-1 and TRBJ1-2, is DTAVSQTPKYLVTQMGNDKSIKCEQNLGHDTMYWYKQDSKKFLKIMFSYNNKELIINETVPNRFSPKSPDKAHLNLHINSLELGDSAVYFCASSQDGREGYTFGSGTRLTVV.

This clonotype showed up just a few times. The chain is built from TRBV15 and TRBJ1-6; D possibly corresponds to TRBD1 (6 bases). This CDR3 contains 17 residues. CDR1 LNHNV and CDR2 YYDKDF come from the germline V gene (reference sequence). Between the trimmed V and J ends, which lost 3 bases and 6 bases, there was a span of 18 bases. CDR3 in amino acids: CATSSTEQGFFNSPLHF. The CDR3 bases are TGTGCCACCAGCAGCACGGAACAGGGCTTTTTTAATTCACCCCTCCACTTT.

This clonotype has more than one count but fewer than ten. The chain uses TRBV10-2 and TRBJ1-5; the D gene is possibly TRBD1 (6 bases). CDR3 size: 15 residues. Per the germline V gene, CDR1 is WSHSY and CDR2 is SAAADI. The V gene lost 6 bases and the J gene lost 5 bases, with 17 bases spanning the gap. CDR3 coding DNA: TGCGCCAGCAGAATGGACAGTTCTGCGGATCAGCCCCAGCATTTT. Residues: CASRMDSSADQPQHF.

This clonotype was counted a few times. The CDR3 loop is CASSPRDPFPQPQHF. As DNA, the CDR3 is TGTGCCAGCAGTCCGAGGGACCCCTTCCCCCAGCCCCAGCATTTT. V usage is TRBV27 and J usage is TRBJ1-5; perhaps TRBD1 as D (5 bases). The V end lost 5 bases, the J end lost 7 bases, and 18 bases lay between the germline ends. Germline V lookup: CDR1 MNHEY, CDR2 SMNVEV (reference sequence). CDR3 length equals 15 residues.

This clonotype turned up a few times. V usage is TRBV12-5 and J usage is TRBJ2-5; D is ambiguous. Germline V gene data show CDR1 as LGHNT and CDR2 as FRNRAP. Between the trimmed V and J ends, which lost 4 bases and 4 bases, there was a span of 7 bases. CDR3 length equals 12 residues. The CDR3 loop reads CASGSHLETQYF. The CDR3 DNA reads as TGTGCTAGTGGTTCTCACCTAGAGACCCAGTACTTC.

This clonotype was observed a handful of times. The rearrangement links TRBV3-1 to TRBJ1-1; D not certain. The germline CDR1 and CDR2 sequences are LGHDT and YNNKEL (reference sequence). The CDR3 extends over 14 amino acids. V was shortened by 4 bases and J by 1 base, with 10 bases between the two germline ends. This CDR3 reads CASSPVSANTEAFF. CDR3 DNA sequence: TGTGCCAGCAGCCCGGTTTCAGCGAACACTGAAGCTTTCTTT. The variable domain in full, with the rest retrieved from reference TRBV3-1 and TRBJ1-1, is DTAVSQTPKYLVTQMGNDKSIKCEQNLGHDTMYWYKQDSKKFLKIMFSYNNKELIINETVPNRFSPKSPDKAHLNLHINSLELGDSAVYFCASSPVSANTEAFFGQGTRLTVV.

This clonotype has a count of ten or more. One junction end disagrees with the germline gene, perhaps due to a read error. DNA of the CDR3: TGTGCCAGCAGCTCAAGTAACAGGGTTACCTACGAGCAGTGCTTC. Translating it yields CASSSSNRVTYEQCF. The chain links TRBV7-2 to TRBJ2-7; D might be TRBD1 (6 bases). The CDR3 length is 15 residues. Looked up from germline, CDR1 is SGHTA and CDR2 is FQGNSA.

This clonotype was recorded a few times. The CDR3 coding sequence is TGTGCCTGGAGTGTGTGGCGGACTAGCGGGACAAGCTCCTACAATGAGCAGTTCTTC. It is translated as CAWSVWRTSGTSSYNEQFF. The genes are TRBV30 and TRBJ2-1, with TRBD2 identical over 12 bases. The CDR3 runs 19 residues. V was clipped by 0 bases and J by 0 bases; unmatched bases: 9. CDR1 is GTSNPN and CDR2 is SVGIG in the germline V gene (reference sequence).